This TCR beta chain was observed in a study of Ad26.COV2.S vaccination and SARS-CoV-2 variants. Specified treatment: roughly 18 received Ad26.COV2.S at low or high dose, single or two shots; 5 received placebo; per-sample allocation not given. Following the first vaccine or placebo injection, samples were taken on day 63. TCRdb's table, derived via immunoSEQ multiplex PCR, lists solely in-frame clones and lacks some. This table holds roughly 460,000 clones, roughly nine tenths found once. Points from the study as a whole: For non-spike TCRs, breadth in vaccine recipients resembled that in placebo recipients.

Concerning this clone itself: Its specificity is not known.

Germline V gene lookup returns CDR1 MGHRA and CDR2 YSYEKL. This CDR3 has 15 residues. The V and J ends lost 2 bases and 3 bases, in that order; junction bases with no gene match: 5. The source of this sequence is a person between 18 and 65 years old who received the Ad26.COV2.S COVID-19 vaccine or a placebo. This chain links TRBV4-1 with TRBJ2-3; 7 nucleotides align to TRBD1. This specimen was peripheral blood, taken in a trial of Ad26.COV2.S vaccine versus placebo. The CDR3 sequence: CASSQTRGWTDTQYF. The CDR3, as DNA: TGCGCCAGCAGCCAAACCAGGGGGTGGACAGATACGCAGTATTTT.